This T cell receptor beta chain stems from a study of T-cell reconstitution after alpha-beta-depleted transplantation in children. Unique molecular identifiers were incorporated during preparation of the TCRbeta library. TCRdb processed the PCR reads anew with MiXCR; each CDR3 protein has one entry. The data show hundreds of thousands of distinct CDR3 sequences, about 11% seen once. This clonotype was seen only a few times. Germline V gives CDR1 SGDLS, CDR2 YYNGEE. With 1 base clipped from V and 4 bases from J, the junction kept 6 bases outside the gene matches. The CDR3 is made up of 15 amino acids. This chain links TRBV9 with TRBJ1-1; 8 bases are a match to TRBD1. The specimen was PBMCs from the stem cell graft donor, collected from the stem cell graft. The TCR comes from a human donor who donated a stem cell graft to a child with acute myeloid leukemia. This CDR3 reads CASSVSGTGGTEAFF. The CDR3, as DNA: TGTGCCAGCAGCGTATCGGGAACAGGGGGCACTGAAGCTTTCTTT.